The following is a T cell receptor beta chain sequence with its context. TCRdb re-called the 5' RACE reads and shows each CDR3 protein once, DNA omitted. Its table records approximately 150,000 distinct CDR3 sequences. The CDR3 length is 14 residues. This sample was included in a study of T cells expressing NK-cell markers. The V gene is TRBV12-3 or TRBV12-4, the J gene TRBJ1-2; TCRdb names TRBD1, which stays unverified in the absence of DNA. The receptor was isolated from a man between 18 and 29 years old in good health. The sequencing input was blood T cells: a sorted CD56 or NKG2C T cell subset, CD4+ or CD8+ T cells, or bulk PBMC T cells (not recorded which). The chain's CDR3 is CASSTDREIDGYTF.